One and the same sample provided the 7 T cell receptor beta chains below, sequenced in a study of blood T cell repertoires in COVID-19. The table came from immunoSEQ multiplex PCR; TCRdb's copy has only in-frame clones and leaves some out. Here the sample spans more than 120,000 clones, about 87% being singletons. The sequenced sample consisted of peripheral blood. All receptors derive from a woman aged 45-65 years with active or convalescent COVID-19.

The chain recombines TRBV7-2 with TRBJ1-2; 7 nucleotides line up with TRBD1. The CDR3 sequence is 17 residues long. Trimming removed 3 bases from V and 8 bases from J; junction bases left unmatched: 18. Germline values: CDR1 SGHTA, CDR2 FQGNSA. The CDR3 sequence: CASSFPTTGPHLGGYTF. In DNA form, the CDR3 reads TGTGCCAGCAGCTTTCCGACGACAGGGCCCCACCTGGGGGGCTACACCTTC.

Many counts were recorded for this clone. In nucleotides, the CDR3 is TGTGCCAGCAGTTACTCGTTCTCCACCGGGGAGCTGTTTTTT. Protein product: CASSYSFSTGELFF. The rearrangement links TRBV6-6 to TRBJ2-2; no clear D gene. Germline V gene sequence: CDR1 MNHNY, CDR2 SVGAGI (reference sequence). The germline V and J ends were trimmed by 0 bases and 4 bases, with 6 bases remaining between them. The CDR3 is 14 amino acids.

J is TRBJ2-5 and V is TRBV7-9, with D unresolved. This CDR3 is 16 amino acids long. Germline V CDR1 and CDR2: SEHNR, FQNEAQ (reference sequence). Trimming took off 1 base at V and 5 bases at J, with 17 bases between the two ends. Written as DNA, the CDR3 is TGTGCCAGCAGCTTAGTTCCTAGAGGCCGTCGGGAGACCCAGTACTTC. This encodes CASSLVPRGRRETQYF.

This chain joins TRBV11-2 and TRBJ1-4; a weak D match, TRBD1 (5 bases). CDR3 length equals 15 residues. With 6 bases removed from V and 5 bases from J, the gap between germline ends came to 16 bases. Germline values: CDR1 SGHAT, CDR2 FQNNGV. CDR3 DNA: TGTGCCAGCAGAGCCCCGGGGGGTATAAATGAAAAACTGTTTTTT. This codes for CASRAPGGINEKLFF.

The chain couples TRBV6-1 to TRBJ1-2; no clear D gene. The CDR3 spans 13 residues. The V and J ends lost 1 base and 4 bases respectively, with 7 bases between them. Germline lookup yields CDR1 MNHNS and CDR2 SASEGT. The CDR3 DNA follows: TGTGCCAGCAGTGAAGTGCGTGCCTATGGCTACACCTTC. It codes for CASSEVRAYGYTF.

This chain joins TRBV7-2 and TRBJ2-3; 11 bases agree with TRBD2. This CDR3 spans 16 amino acids. Germline V gene lookup returns CDR1 SGHTA and CDR2 FQGNSA. The V gene end was trimmed by 0 bases and the J gene end by 3 bases; junction bases not matched to a gene: 2. CDR3 bases: TGTGCCAGCAGCTTAGCCCCTAGCGGGAGGACAGATACGCAGTATTTT. Protein sequence: CASSLAPSGRTDTQYF.

This clone has only one observation. This chain links TRBV27 with TRBJ1-2; the match to TRBD1 covers 9 bases. J lost 2 bases, V lost 5 bases, and 6 bases had no gene match. Germline CDR1 reads MNHEY; CDR2 reads SMNVEV (reference sequence). This CDR3 spans 15 amino acids. The CDR3 loop is CASSRDRVMNYGYTF. The CDR3 DNA reads TGTGCCAGCAGTCGGGACAGGGTGATGAACTATGGCTACACCTTC.